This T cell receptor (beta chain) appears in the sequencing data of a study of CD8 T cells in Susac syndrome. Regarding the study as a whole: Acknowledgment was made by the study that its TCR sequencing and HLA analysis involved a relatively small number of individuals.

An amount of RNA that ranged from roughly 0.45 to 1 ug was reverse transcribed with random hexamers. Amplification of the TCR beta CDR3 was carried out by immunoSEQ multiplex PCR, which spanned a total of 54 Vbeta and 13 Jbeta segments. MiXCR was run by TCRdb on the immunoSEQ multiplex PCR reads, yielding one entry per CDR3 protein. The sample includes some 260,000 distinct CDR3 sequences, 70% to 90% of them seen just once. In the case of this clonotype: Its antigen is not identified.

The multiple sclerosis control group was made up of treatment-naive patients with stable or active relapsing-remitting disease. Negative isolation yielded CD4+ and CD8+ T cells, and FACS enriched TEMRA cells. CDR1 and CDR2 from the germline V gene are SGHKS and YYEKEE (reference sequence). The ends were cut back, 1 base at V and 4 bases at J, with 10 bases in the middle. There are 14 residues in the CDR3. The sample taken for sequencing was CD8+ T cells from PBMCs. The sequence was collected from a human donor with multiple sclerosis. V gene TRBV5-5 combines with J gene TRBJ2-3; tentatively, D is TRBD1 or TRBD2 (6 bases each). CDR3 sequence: CASSLPRGPDTQYF. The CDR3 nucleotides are TGTGCCAGCAGCTTGCCTCGGGGGCCAGATACGCAGTATTTT.